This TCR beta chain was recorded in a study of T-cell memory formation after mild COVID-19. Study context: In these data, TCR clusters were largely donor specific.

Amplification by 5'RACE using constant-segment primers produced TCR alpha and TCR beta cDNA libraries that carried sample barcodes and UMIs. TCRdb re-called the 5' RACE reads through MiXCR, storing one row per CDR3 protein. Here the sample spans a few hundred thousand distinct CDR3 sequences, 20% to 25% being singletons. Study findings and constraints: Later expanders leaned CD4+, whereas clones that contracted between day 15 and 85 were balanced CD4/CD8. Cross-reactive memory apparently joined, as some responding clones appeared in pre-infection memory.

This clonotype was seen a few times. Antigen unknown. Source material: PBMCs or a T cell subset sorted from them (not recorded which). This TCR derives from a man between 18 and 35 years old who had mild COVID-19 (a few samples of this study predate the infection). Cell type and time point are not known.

CDR3 residues: CASSLFWEGTDTQYF. Here the CDR3 DNA reads TGCGCCAGCAGCTTGTTCTGGGAGGGCACAGATACGCAGTATTTT. The V and J genes are TRBV5-1 and TRBJ2-3; TRBD2 is a possible D gene (6 bases). Between the trimmed V and J ends, which lost 1 base and 1 base, there was a span of 10 bases. The CDR3 consists of 15 residues. CDR1 and CDR2 from the germline V gene are SGHRS and YFSETQ.